This T cell receptor beta chain was captured by sequencing in a study of blood T cells in healthy people across ages. Primers used in a second PCR of about 7 to 12 cycles were a sample-barcoded 5' primer and a J-beta primer mix. TCRdb re-called the 5' RACE reads with MiXCR, one entry per CDR3 protein. This sample has about 1.6 million distinct CDR3 sequences, with approximately 32% found just once. This CDR3 is built from 17 residues. Germline V gene sequence: CDR1 MNHNS, CDR2 SASEGT. V dropped 3 bases and J dropped 0; count of bases not matched to a gene: 5. The material sequenced was blood. The receptor's source is a woman aged 30 to 39 in good health. The chain has TRBV6-1 and TRBJ2-6, with 7 bases lining up with TRBD1. The DNA for the CDR3 is TGTGCCAGCAGTGAGGGGACAGTCTACTCTGGGGCCAACGTCCTGACTTTC. This gives the protein CASSEGTVYSGANVLTF.